This T cell receptor beta chain is from a study of shared clonotypes between healthy human individuals. Caucasian adults residing in Nashville, Tennessee made up all the donors. The CDR3 loop spans 16 amino acids. Germline-derived CDR1 and CDR2 are SGHTA and FQGNSA. The V and J ends lost 1 base and 1 base respectively, with 13 bases between them. Generated by immunoSEQ multiplex PCR, the TCRdb table keeps only in-frame clones and is missing some. The sample comprises roughly 1,000,000 clones, roughly 74% of which are singletons, and 0.6% to 0.75% rests with the top ten. This TCR came from a man aged 18 to 30 in good health. Some clones in this sample may be carry-over from other donors' samples. Sample: memory CD4+ T cells from PBMCs. Subset denoted: CD45RA-negative fraction. The chain recombines TRBV7-2 with TRBJ1-2; a possible D gene is TRBD1 (5 bases). CDR3 amino acids: CASSLGAGTSNYGYTF. CDR3 nucleotides: TGTGCCAGCAGCTTAGGGGCGGGGACGAGTAACTATGGCTACACCTTC. The variable domain in full, with the rest retrieved from reference TRBV7-2 and TRBJ1-2, is GAGVSQSPSNKVTEKGKDVELRCDPISGHTALYWYRQSLGQGLEFLIYFQGNSAPDKSGLPSDRFSAERTGGSVSTLTIQRTQQEDSAVYLCASSLGAGTSNYGYTFGSGTRLTVV.